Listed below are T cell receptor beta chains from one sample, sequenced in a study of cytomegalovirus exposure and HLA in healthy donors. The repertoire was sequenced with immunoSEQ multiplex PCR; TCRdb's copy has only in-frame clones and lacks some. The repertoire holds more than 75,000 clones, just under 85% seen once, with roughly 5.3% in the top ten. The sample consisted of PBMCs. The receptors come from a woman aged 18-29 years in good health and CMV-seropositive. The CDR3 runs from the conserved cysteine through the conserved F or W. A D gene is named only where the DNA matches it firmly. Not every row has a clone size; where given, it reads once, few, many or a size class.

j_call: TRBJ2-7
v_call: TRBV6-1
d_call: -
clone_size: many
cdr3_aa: CASTPGEAGGQYF
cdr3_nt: TGTGCCAGCACCCCGGGAGAGGCAGGAGGGCAGTACTTC

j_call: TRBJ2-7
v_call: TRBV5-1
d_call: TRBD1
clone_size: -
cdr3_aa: CASSLLQGSLHEQYF
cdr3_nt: TGCGCCAGCAGCTTACTACAGGGGTCGCTTCACGAGCAGTACTTC

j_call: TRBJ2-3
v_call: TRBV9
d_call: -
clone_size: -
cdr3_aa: CASSVAEGVADTQYF
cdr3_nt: TGTGCCAGCAGCGTAGCGGAGGGAGTGGCAGATACGCAGTATTTT

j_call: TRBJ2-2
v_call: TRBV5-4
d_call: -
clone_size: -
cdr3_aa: CASSLPDTGELFF
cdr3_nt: TGTGCCAGCAGCTTGCCCGACACCGGGGAGCTGTTTTTT

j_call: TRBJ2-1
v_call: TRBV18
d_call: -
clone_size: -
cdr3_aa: CASAELLGSGDSSSSGQGGFF
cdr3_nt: -

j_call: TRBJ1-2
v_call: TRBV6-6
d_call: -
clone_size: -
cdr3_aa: CASLAGVEGYTF
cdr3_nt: TGTGCCAGCTTGGCCGGGGTTGAGGGCTACACCTTC

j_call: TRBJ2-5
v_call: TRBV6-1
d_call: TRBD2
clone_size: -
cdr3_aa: CASRSDGLAGETQYF
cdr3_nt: TGTGCCAGCAGGAGCGACGGACTAGCGGGAGAGACCCAGTACTTC

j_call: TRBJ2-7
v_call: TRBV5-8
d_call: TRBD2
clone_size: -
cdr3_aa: CASSLTSGDEQYF
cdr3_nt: TGTGCCAGCAGCTTGACTAGCGGGGACGAGCAGTACTTC

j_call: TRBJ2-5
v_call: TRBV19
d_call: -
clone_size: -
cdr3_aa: CASLPSGAQETQYF
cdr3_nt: TGTGCCAGCCTCCCGAGTGGAGCCCAAGAGACCCAGTACTTC

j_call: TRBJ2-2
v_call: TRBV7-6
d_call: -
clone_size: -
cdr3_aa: CASRAQGAAGELFF
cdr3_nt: TGTGCCAGCAGGGCACAGGGAGCGGCCGGGGAGCTGTTTTTT

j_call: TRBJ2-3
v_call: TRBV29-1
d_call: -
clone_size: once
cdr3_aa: CSSSGIQTTDTQYF
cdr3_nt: TGCAGCTCCAGCGGTATCCAAACCACAGATACGCAGTATTTT

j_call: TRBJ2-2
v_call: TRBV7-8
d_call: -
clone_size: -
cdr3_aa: CASSPRAGPNTGELFF
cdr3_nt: TGTGCCAGCAGCCCGAGGGCGGGGCCTAACACCGGGGAGCTGTTTTTT

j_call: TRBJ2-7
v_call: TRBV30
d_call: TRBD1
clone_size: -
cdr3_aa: CAWSTGTGSYEQYF
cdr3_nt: TGTGCCTGGAGCACCGGGACAGGGTCCTACGAGCAGTACTTC

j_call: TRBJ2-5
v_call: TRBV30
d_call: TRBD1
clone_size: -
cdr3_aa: CAWRKGTGGETQYF
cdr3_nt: TGTGCCTGGAGGAAAGGGACAGGGGGGGAGACCCAGTACTTC

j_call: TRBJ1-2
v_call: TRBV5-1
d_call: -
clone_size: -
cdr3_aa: CASSPQGHNYGYTF
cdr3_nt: TGCGCCAGCAGCCCACAGGGCCATAACTATGGCTACACCTTC

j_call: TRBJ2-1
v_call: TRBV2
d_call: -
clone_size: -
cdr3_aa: CASREGATIYNEQFF
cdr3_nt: TGTGCCAGCAGAGAGGGTGCCACAATCTACAATGAGCAGTTCTTC

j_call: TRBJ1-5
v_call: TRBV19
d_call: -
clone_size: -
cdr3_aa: CASSTPGFSNQPQHF
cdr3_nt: TGTGCCAGTAGTACGCCGGGGTTTAGCAATCAGCCCCAGCATTTT

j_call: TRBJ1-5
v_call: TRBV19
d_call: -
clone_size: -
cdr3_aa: CASKEDRSNQPQHF
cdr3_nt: TGTGCCAGTAAGGAGGACCGGAGCAATCAGCCCCAGCATTTT

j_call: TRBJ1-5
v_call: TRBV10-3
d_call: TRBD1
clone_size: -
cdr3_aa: CAISESVGTVINQPQHF
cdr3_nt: TGTGCCATCAGTGAGTCGGTCGGGACAGTCATTAATCAGCCCCAGCATTTT

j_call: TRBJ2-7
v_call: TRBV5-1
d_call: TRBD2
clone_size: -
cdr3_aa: CASSSGLAGYEQYF
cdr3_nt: TGCGCCAGCAGCTCGGGACTAGCTGGCTACGAGCAGTACTTC

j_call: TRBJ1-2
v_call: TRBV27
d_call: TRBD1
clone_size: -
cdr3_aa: CASSPGDRPNYGYTF
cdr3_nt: TGTGCCAGCAGTCCAGGGGACAGGCCAAACTATGGCTACACCTTC

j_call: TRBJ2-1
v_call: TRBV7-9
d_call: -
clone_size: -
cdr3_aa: CASSLAGGQYNEQFF
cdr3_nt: TGTGCCAGCAGCTTAGCCGGGGGACAGTACAATGAGCAGTTCTTC

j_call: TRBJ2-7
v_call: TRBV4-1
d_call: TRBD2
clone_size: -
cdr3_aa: CASSSPGRSYEQYF
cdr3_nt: TGCGCCAGCAGCTCCCCCGGGAGGTCCTACGAGCAGTACTTC

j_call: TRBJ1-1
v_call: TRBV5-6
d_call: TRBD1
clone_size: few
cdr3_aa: CASSRRTGLLAFF
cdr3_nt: TGTGCCAGCAGCCGTAGGACAGGGCTACTAGCTTTCTTT

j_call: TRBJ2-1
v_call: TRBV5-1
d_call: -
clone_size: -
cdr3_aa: CASSLGSNPYNEQFF
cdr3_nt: TGCGCCAGCAGCTTGGGTAGCAACCCCTACAATGAGCAGTTCTTC

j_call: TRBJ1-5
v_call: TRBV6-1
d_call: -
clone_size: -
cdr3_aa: CASSEGIGGNQPQHF
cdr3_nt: TGTGCCAGCAGTGAAGGGATTGGGGGGAATCAGCCCCAGCATTTT

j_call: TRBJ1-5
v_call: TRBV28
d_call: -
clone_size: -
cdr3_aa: CASSLAQGSGKPQHF
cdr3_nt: TGTGCCAGCAGTTTGGCCCAGGGCTCAGGGAAGCCCCAGCATTTT

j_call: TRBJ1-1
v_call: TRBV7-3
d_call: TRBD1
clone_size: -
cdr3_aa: CASSLTRDSTEAFF
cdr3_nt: TGTGCCAGCAGCTTAACGAGGGACAGCACTGAAGCTTTCTTT